What follows are 18 T cell receptor beta chains derived from one specimen sequenced in a study of cytomegalovirus exposure and HLA in healthy donors. TCRdb keeps only in-frame clones here, not all; method: immunoSEQ multiplex PCR. The sample lists some 85,000 clones; approximately 96% were seen once. Sequencing was carried out using PBMCs. These receptors came from a woman younger than 30 in good health and CMV-seronegative.

This clone was seen a single time. The chain recombines TRBV19 with TRBJ2-2; 7 nucleotides match TRBD2. CDR1 LNHDA and CDR2 SQIVND come from the germline V gene (reference sequence). CDR3 length: 15 amino acids. Trimming at V came to 3 bases and at J to 4 bases, leaving 5 bases not matched to a gene. CDR3 region: CASSIGTISTGELFF. CDR3 DNA sequence: TGTGCCAGTAGTATCGGGACTATTAGCACCGGGGAGCTGTTTTTT. Full variable domain (remainder filled in from reference TRBV19 and TRBJ2-2): DGGITQSPKYLFRKEGQNVTLSCEQNLNHDAMYWYRQDPGQGLRLIYYSQIVNDFQKGDIAEGYSVSREKKESFPLTVTSAQKNPTAFYLCASSIGTISTGELFFGEGSRLTVL.

The chain joins TRBV2 to TRBJ1-4, with 9 bases aligning to TRBD1. This CDR3 comprises 15 residues. J gave up 8 bases and V 7 bases, and 11 bases lay outside the gene matches. Germline CDR1 reads SNHLY; CDR2 reads FYNNEI. The CDR3 spells CASTTPGQGGEKLFF. CDR3 bases: TGTGCCAGCACCACCCCGGGACAGGGAGGAGAAAAACTGTTTTTT.

The V and J genes are TRBV11-2 and TRBJ1-1; D gene ambiguous. Germline loops: CDR1 SGHAT, CDR2 FQNNGV. The CDR3 has 15 residues. V was trimmed by 4 bases and J by 2 bases, leaving 14 bases between them. The CDR3 spells CASSWRQLLNTEAFF. DNA of the CDR3: TGTGCCAGCAGCTGGCGGCAGCTCCTAAACACTGAAGCTTTCTTT.

This clone was picked up one time. The V gene is TRBV5-1, the J gene TRBJ2-1; 8 bases fit TRBD2. V lost 3 bases to trimming and J lost 5 bases; unmatched junction nucleotides: 10. The CDR3 is made up of 16 amino acids. Germline V gives CDR1 SGHRS, CDR2 YFSETQ. The CDR3, as DNA: TGCGCCAGCAGCTCCGGGGGGGCAGGGGCGGACAATGAGCAGTTCTTC. Its protein is CASSSGGAGADNEQFF.

This chain uses TRBV6-5 with TRBJ2-4, with D hard to call. Germline loops: CDR1 MNHEY, CDR2 SVGAGI. Trimming pared 3 bases from V and 4 bases from J, leaving 10 bases between. The CDR3 is 14 amino acids. The CDR3 sequence: CASSYAQTKNIQYF. CDR3 sequence (DNA): TGTGCCAGCAGTTATGCGCAGACTAAAAACATTCAGTACTTC.

The chain carries TRBV21-1 and TRBJ1-1; the table's D call, TRBD1, has no DNA check behind it. TRBV21-1 represents a pseudogene. CDR3 length: 17 residues. CDR3 in amino acids: CASSKGGQGGIYTEAFF. The CDR3 DNA reads TGTGCCAGCAGCAAAGGGGGACAGGGTGGGATCTACACTGAAGCTTTCTTT.

This rearrangement joins TRBV27 to TRBJ2-3; 9 nucleotides agree with TRBD2. CDR1 and CDR2 (germline): MNHEY, SMNVEV (reference sequence). V lost 6 bases to trimming and J lost 0 bases; unmatched junction nucleotides: 16. The CDR3 is 19 residues long. The CDR3 DNA reads as TGTGCCAGCAGCAAACTACTGCTAGCGGGACTTCCTAGCACAGATACGCAGTATTTT. Translation: CASSKLLLAGLPSTDTQYF.

The V and J genes are TRBV6-1 and TRBJ2-5; 12 positions agree with TRBD1. CDR3 length equals 20 residues. After removal of 2 bases from V and 1 base from J, the junction contained 14 bases not matched to a gene. Germline CDR1 MNHNS, CDR2 SASEGT. CDR3 sequence reads: CASSERDRGRPVPRQETQYF. The CDR3 DNA is TGTGCCAGCAGTGAAAGGGACAGGGGGCGGCCGGTTCCGCGCCAAGAGACCCAGTACTTC.

This chain links TRBV6-5 with TRBJ1-2; no firm D call. The germline V and J ends were trimmed by 2 bases and 6 bases, with 16 bases remaining between them. CDR1 MNHEY and CDR2 SVGAGI come from the germline V gene. The CDR3 consists of 15 residues. The CDR3 DNA reads TGTGCCAGCAGTTACACCGTCGGTAGTCTGGATGGCTACACCTTC. Amino acid sequence: CASSYTVGSLDGYTF.

This chain uses TRBV19 with TRBJ1-1; D uncertain. Germline-derived CDR1 and CDR2 are LNHDA and SQIVND (reference sequence). The V gene lost 3 bases and the J gene lost 8 bases, with 7 bases spanning the gap. The CDR3 is 11 amino acids. The CDR3 spells CASSITVEAFF. In nucleotides, the CDR3 is TGTGCCAGTAGTATCACGGTAGAAGCTTTCTTT.

This clone was detected once. The chain uses TRBV5-1 and TRBJ1-1, with TRBD1 matching 7 bases. CDR3 length equals 14 residues. V dropped 6 bases and J dropped 4; count of bases not matched to a gene: 9. Germline V gives CDR1 SGHRS, CDR2 YFSETQ. In DNA form, the CDR3 reads TGCGCCAGCACCCCAAGTCGGGACAGCACTGAAGCTTTCTTT. It codes for CASTPSRDSTEAFF.

CDR3 protein: CASSSRLALNTEAFF. The CDR3 nucleotides are TGTGCCAGCAGCTCCAGACTGGCCCTGAACACTGAAGCTTTCTTT. This chain links TRBV5-6 with TRBJ1-1; no clear D gene. The CDR3 contains 15 residues. Trimming took off 3 bases at V and 0 bases at J, with 12 bases between the two ends. Looked up from germline, CDR1 is SGHDT and CDR2 is YYEEEE.

The chain recombines TRBV6-5 with TRBJ2-7; D is unclear. V lost 0 bases and J 2 bases, leaving 11 bases between the germline ends. Per germline, CDR1 MNHEY and CDR2 SVGAGI. CDR3 length equals 15 residues. DNA for the CDR3: TGTGCCAGCAGTTACTCGCGAACAGCACCCTACGAGCAGTACTTC. It is translated as CASSYSRTAPYEQYF.

This rearrangement joins TRBV19 to TRBJ1-5, with TRBD1 identical over 7 bases. Germline V lookup: CDR1 LNHDA, CDR2 SQIVND (reference sequence). The CDR3 runs 14 residues. J lost 6 bases, V lost 2 bases, and 4 bases had no gene match. The DNA for the CDR3 is TGTGCCAGTAGTATAACCACAGGGGTTCAGCCCCAGCATTTT. It is translated as CASSITTGVQPQHF.

V and J are TRBV2 and TRBJ1-2; unclear D gene. The CDR3 has 12 residues. The germline V gene encodes CDR1 SNHLY and CDR2 FYNNEI. Trimming stripped 10 bases from V and 3 bases from J, with 12 bases between. The CDR3 here is CATRREDYGYTF. In nucleotides, the CDR3 is TGTGCCACCCGTCGGGAGGACTATGGCTACACCTTC.

The sample holds one count of this clone. In DNA, the CDR3 is TGTGCCAGCAGCCCCTTACGAGGGGAGACCCAGTACTTC. Residues: CASSPLRGETQYF. The chain combines TRBV5-4 with TRBJ2-5; tentative D call: TRBD2 (5 bases). This CDR3 comprises 13 residues. The germline gives CDR1 SGHNT, CDR2 YYREEE (reference sequence). Deletions cut 4 bases from V and 5 bases from J, with 12 bases between.

Here the CDR3 reads CASSPRTGQEKLFF. CDR3 sequence (DNA): TGTGCCAGCTCACCACGGACAGGTCAAGAAAAACTGTTTTTT. This sequence joins TRBV18 and TRBJ1-4; TRBD1 matches 7 bases. There are 14 residues in the CDR3. CDR1 is KGHSH, CDR2 LQKENI, per germline. The V gene end was trimmed by 1 base and the J gene end by 8 bases; junction bases not matched to a gene: 4.

The V call is TRBV28, the J call TRBJ1-2, with a tentative D call TRBD1 (5 bases). CDR3 length equals 13 residues. Trimming took 6 bases from V and 2 from J, leaving 10 bases between them. Germline V CDR1 and CDR2: MDHEN, SYDVKM. The CDR3 DNA follows: TGTGCCAGCAGCCCGACAGTGAACTATGGCTACACCTTC. Its protein is CASSPTVNYGYTF.